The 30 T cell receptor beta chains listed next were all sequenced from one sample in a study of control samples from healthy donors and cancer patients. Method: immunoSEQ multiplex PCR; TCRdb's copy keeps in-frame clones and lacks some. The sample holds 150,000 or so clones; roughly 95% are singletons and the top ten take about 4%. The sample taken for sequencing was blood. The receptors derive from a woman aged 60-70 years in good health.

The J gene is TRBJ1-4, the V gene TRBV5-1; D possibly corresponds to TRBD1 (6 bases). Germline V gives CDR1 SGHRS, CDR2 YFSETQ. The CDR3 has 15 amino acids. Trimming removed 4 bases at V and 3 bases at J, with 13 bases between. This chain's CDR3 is CASSPGQTSNEKLFF. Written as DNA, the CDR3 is TGCGCCAGCAGCCCTGGACAGACCTCTAATGAAAAACTGTTTTTT.

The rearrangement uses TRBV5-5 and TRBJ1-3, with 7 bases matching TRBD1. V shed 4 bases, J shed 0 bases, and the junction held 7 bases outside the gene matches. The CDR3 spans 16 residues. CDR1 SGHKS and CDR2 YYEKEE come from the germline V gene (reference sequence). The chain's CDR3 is CASSAGTGASGNTIYF. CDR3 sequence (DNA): TGTGCCAGCAGCGCGGGAACAGGGGCCTCTGGAAACACCATATATTTT.

The CDR3 nucleotides read TGTGCCAGCAGTTACTCGAGGGATTTAAGCACTGAAGCTTTCTTT. Protein: CASSYSRDLSTEAFF. The gene calls are TRBV6-2 or TRBV6-3 and TRBJ1-1; unclear D gene. Trimming took off 0 bases at V and 4 bases at J, with 12 bases between the two ends. CDR1 is MNHEY, CDR2 SVGEGT, per germline. CDR3 length equals 15 residues.

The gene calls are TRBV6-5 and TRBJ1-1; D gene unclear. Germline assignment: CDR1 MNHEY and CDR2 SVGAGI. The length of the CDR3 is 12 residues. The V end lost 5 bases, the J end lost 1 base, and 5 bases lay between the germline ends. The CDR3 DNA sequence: TGTGCCAGCAGTAGAAAGAACACTGAAGCTTTCTTT. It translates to CASSRKNTEAFF.

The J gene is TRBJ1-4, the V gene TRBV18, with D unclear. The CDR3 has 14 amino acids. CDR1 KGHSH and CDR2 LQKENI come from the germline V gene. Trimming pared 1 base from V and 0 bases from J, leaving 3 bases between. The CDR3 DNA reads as TGTGCCAGCTCACCACAGGCAACTAATGAAAAACTGTTTTTT. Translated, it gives CASSPQATNEKLFF.

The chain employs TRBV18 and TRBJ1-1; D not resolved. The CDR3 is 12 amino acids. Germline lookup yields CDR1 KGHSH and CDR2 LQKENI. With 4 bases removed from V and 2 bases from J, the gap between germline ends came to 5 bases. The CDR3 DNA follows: TGTGCCAGCTCACAGCTTAACACTGAAGCTTTCTTT. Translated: CASSQLNTEAFF.

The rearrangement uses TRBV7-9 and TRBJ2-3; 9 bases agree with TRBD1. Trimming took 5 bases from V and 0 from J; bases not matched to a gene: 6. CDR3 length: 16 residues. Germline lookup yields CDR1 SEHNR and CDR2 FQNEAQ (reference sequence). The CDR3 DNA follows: TGTGCCAGCAGCAACAGGGGGCAGATTAGCACAGATACGCAGTATTTT. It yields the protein CASSNRGQISTDTQYF.

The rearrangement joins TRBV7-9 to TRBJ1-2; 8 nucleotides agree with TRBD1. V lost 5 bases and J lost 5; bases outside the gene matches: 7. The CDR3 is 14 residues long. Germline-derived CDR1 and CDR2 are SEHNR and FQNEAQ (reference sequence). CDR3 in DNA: TGTGCCAGCAGCACCGAAACAGGGGGTTATGGCTACACCTTC. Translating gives CASSTETGGYGYTF.

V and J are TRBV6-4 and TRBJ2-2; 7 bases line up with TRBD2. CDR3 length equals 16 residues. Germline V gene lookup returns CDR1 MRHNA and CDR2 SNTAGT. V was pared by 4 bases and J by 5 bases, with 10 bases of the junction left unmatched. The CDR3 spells CASSVRGGGSTGELFF. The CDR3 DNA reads TGTGCCAGCAGTGTACGGGGCGGGGGTTCTACCGGGGAGCTGTTTTTT.

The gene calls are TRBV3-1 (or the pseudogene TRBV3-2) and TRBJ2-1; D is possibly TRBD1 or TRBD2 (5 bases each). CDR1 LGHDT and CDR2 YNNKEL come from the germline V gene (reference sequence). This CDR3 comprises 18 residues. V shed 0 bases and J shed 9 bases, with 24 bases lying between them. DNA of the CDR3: TGTGCCAGCAGCCAAGATTCCCCAAGAGGGGATTTGGTGTCTGAGCAGTTCTTC. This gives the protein CASSQDSPRGDLVSEQFF.

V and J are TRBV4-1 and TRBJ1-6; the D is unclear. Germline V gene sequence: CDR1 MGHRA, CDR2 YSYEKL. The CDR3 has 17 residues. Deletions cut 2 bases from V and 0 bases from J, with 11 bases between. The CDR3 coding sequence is TGCGCCAGCAGCCAACCCGTACAGAGCTCCTATAATTCACCCCTCCACTTT. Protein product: CASSQPVQSSYNSPLHF.

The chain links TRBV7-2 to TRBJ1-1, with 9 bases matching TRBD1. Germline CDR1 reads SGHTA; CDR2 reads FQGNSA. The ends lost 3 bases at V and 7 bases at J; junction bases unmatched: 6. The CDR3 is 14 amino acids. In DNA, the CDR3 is TGTGCCAGCAGCTTTCGGGACAGGGTGGTTGAAGCTTTCTTT. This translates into CASSFRDRVVEAFF.

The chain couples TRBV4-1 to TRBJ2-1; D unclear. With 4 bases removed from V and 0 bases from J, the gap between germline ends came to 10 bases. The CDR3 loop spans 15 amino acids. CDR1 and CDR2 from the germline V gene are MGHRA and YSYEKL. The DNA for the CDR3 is TGCGCCAGCAGCCCGACGGCGAGCTCCTACAATGAGCAGTTCTTC. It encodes CASSPTASSYNEQFF.

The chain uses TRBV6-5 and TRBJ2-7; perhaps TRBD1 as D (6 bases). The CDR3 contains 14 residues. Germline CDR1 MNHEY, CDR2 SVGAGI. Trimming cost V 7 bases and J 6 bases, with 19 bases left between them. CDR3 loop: CASTTSRDIGEQYF. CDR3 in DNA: TGTGCCAGCACCACCTCCCGGGACATCGGCGAGCAGTACTTC.

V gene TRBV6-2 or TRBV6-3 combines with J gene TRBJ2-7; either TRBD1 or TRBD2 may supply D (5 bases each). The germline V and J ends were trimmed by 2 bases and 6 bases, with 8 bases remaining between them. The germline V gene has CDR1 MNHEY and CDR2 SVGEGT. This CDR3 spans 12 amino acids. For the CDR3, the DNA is TGTGCCAGCAGTTACCCGGGACGCGAGCAGTACTTC. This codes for CASSYPGREQYF.

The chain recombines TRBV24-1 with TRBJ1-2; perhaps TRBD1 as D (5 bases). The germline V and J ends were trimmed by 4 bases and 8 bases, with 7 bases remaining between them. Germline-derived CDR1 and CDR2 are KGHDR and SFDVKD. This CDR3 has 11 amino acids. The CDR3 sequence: CATSDWTGYTF. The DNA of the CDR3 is TGTGCCACCAGTGACTGGACAGGCTACACCTTC.

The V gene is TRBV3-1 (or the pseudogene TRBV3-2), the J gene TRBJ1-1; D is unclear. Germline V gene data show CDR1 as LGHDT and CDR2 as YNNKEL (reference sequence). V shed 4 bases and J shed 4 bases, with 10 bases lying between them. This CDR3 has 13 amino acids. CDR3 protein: CASSPSHPTEAFF. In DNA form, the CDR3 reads TGTGCCAGCAGCCCGTCACATCCCACTGAAGCTTTCTTT.

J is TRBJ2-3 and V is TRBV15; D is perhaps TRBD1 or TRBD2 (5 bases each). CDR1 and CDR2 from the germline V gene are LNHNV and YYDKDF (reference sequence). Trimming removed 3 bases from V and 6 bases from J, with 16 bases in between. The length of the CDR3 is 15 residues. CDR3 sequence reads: CATSSPGPLADTQYF. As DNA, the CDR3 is TGTGCCACCAGCAGTCCGGGACCCCTCGCGGATACGCAGTATTTT.

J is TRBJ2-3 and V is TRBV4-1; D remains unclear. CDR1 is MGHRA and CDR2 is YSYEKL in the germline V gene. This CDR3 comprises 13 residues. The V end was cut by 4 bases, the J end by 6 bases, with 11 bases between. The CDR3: CASSPAPSDTQYF. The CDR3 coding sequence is TGCGCCAGCAGCCCGGCCCCCTCGGATACGCAGTATTTT.

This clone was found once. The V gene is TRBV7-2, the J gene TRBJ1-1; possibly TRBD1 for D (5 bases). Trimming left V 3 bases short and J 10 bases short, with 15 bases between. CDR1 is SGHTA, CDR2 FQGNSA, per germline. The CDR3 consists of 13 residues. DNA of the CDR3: TGTGCCAGCAGCTTCTCAGCAGGGATGGGAGCTTTCTTT. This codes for CASSFSAGMGAFF.

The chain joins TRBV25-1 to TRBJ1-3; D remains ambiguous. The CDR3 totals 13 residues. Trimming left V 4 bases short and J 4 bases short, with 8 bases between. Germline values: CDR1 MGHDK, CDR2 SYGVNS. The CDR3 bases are TGTGCCAGCAGTGTGCCGACCGGAAACACCATATATTTT. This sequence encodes CASSVPTGNTIYF.

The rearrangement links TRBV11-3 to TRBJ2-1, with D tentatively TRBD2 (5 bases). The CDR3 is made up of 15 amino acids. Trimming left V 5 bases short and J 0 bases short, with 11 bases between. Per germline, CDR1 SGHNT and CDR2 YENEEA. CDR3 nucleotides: TGTGCCAGCAGCCAGGACTCGAGCTCCTACAATGAGCAGTTCTTC. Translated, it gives CASSQDSSSYNEQFF.

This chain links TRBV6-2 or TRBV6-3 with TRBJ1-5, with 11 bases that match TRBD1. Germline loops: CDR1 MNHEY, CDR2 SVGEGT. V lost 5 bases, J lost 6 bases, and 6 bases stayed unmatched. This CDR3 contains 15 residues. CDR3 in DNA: TGTGCCAGCAGTGGGACAGGGGGATCACCTCAGCCCCAGCATTTT. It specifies CASSGTGGSPQPQHF.

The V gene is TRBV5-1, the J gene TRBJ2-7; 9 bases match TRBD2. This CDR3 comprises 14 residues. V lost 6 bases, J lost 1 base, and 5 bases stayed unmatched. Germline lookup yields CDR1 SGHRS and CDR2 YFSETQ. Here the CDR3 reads CASTQTSGSYEQYF. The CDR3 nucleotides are TGCGCCAGCACCCAGACTAGCGGTTCCTACGAGCAGTACTTC. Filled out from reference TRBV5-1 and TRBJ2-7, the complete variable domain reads KAGVTQTPRYLIKTRGQQVTLSCSPISGHRSVSWYQQTPGQGLQFLFEYFSETQRNKGNFPGRFSGRQFSNSRSEMNVSTLELGDSALYLCASTQTSGSYEQYFGPGTRLTVT.

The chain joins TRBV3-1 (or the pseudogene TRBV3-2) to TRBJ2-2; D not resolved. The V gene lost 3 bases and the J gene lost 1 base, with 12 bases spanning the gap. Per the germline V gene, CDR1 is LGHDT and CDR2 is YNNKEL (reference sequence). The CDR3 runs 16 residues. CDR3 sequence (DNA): TGTGCCAGCAGCCAGATTAGGACGGGGAACACCGGGGAGCTGTTTTTT. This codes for CASSQIRTGNTGELFF.

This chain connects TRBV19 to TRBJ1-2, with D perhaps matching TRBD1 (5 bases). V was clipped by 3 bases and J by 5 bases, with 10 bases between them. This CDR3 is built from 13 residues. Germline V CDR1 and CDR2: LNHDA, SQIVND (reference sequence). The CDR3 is CASSIDSRYGYTF. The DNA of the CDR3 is TGTGCCAGTAGTATCGACAGCCGATATGGCTACACCTTC.

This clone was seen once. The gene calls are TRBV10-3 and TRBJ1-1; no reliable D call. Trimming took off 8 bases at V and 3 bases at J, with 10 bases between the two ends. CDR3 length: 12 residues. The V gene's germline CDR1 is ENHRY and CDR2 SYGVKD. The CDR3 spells CAIHGRDTEAFF. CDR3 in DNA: TGTGCCATCCACGGACGGGACACTGAAGCTTTCTTT.

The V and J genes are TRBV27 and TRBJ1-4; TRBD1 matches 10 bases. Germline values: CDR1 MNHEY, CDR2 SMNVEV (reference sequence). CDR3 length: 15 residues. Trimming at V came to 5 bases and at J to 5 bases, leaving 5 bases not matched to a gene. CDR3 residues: CASSLRQGANEKLFF. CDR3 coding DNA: TGTGCCAGCAGTCTCAGACAGGGGGCGAATGAAAAACTGTTTTTT.

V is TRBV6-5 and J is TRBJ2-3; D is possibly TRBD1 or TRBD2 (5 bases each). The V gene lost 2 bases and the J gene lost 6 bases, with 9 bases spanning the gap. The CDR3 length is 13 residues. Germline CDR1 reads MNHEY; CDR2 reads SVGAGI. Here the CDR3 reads CASSYEGLDTQYF. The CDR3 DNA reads TGTGCCAGCAGTTACGAGGGGCTGGATACGCAGTATTTT.

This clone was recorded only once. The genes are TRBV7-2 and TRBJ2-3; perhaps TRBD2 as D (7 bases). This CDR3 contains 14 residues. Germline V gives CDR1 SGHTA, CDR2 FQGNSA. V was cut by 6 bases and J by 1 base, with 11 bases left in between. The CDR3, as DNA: TGTGCCAGCAGAAGGGGGGGTGGCACAGATACGCAGTATTTT. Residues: CASRRGGGTDTQYF.